Sequencing of this T cell receptor (beta chain) was carried out in a study of cytomegalovirus exposure and HLA in healthy donors. Study-level findings and limits: Sequences of the TCR beta chain were said to predict the HLA-A and HLA-B alleles of most subjects accurately. One cluster of highly shared sequence variants probably arose as a sequencing artifact. TRBV6-2, TRBV6-3 and other indistinguishable V segments were excluded. Earlier results showed most TCR beta V segments being productive about 87% or about 30% of the time.

On this clone itself: Its target is not known. The junction departs from the called germline gene at one end, perhaps through a read error.

Researchers ran the PCR with 60 Vbeta and 13 Jbeta primers. Clones were read by immunoSEQ multiplex PCR, and TCRdb kept only the in-frame ones, dropping some. This listing includes roughly 62,000 clones. The CDR3 totals 18 residues. Germline V lookup: CDR1 MNHNS, CDR2 SASEGT. The clonotype comes from a woman between 18 and 29 years old in good health and CMV-seronegative. The sample taken for sequencing was PBMCs. This chain joins TRBV6-1 and TRBJ1-1, with D unresolved. The CDR3 spells CASSERRWAGRMNTEDFF. The CDR3, as DNA: TGTGCCAGCAGTGAAAGGAGGTGGGCAGGACGGATGAACACTGAAGATTTCTTT.